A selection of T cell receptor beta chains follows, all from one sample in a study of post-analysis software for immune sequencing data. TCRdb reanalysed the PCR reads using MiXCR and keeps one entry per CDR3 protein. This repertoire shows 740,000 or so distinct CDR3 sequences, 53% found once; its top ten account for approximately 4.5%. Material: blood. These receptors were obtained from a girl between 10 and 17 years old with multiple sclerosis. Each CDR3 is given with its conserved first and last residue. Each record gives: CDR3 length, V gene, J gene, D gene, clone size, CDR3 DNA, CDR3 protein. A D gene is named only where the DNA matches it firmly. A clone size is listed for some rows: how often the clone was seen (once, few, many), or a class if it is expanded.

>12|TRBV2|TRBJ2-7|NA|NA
TGTGCCAGCATGACAGAGGACTACGAGCAGTACTTC
CASMTEDYEQYF
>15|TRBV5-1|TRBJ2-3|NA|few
TGCGCCAGCAGTCTGGTGGGACTGCACACAGATACGCAGTATTTT
CASSLVGLHTDTQYF
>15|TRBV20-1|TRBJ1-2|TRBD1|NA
TGCAGTGCTAGAGCATTCGACAGGGGGGTAGAGGGCTACACCTTC
CSARAFDRGVEGYTF
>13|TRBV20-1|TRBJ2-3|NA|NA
TGCAGTGCTCGCTGGGATTTCCCAGATACGCAGTATTTT
CSARWDFPDTQYF
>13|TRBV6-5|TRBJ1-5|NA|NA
TGTGCCAGCAGAGGCAGGGAAGTGCAGCCCCAGCATTTT
CASRGREVQPQHF
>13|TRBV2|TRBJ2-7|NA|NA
TGTGCCAGCAGTCGGGTCAGAACCTACGAGCAGTACTTC
CASSRVRTYEQYF
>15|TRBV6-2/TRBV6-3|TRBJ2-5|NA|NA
TGTGCCAGCAGCCAACGGTCGGGGGAGCAAGAGACCCAGTACTTC
CASSQRSGEQETQYF
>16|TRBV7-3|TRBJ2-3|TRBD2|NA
TGTGCCAGCAGCGAAGGGACTAGCGGGAGTAGAGATACGCAGTATTTT
CASSEGTSGSRDTQYF
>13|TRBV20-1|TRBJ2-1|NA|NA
TGCAGTGCTAGAATAACGACTGGGATTGAGCAGTTCTTC
CSARITTGIEQFF
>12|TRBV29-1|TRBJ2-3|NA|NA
TGCAGCGTTGACTCACAGTCCGATACGCAGTATTTT
CSVDSQSDTQYF
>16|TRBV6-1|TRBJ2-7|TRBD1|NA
TGTGCCAGCAGTGACGTCCCGGGACAGGGGGCTTACGAGCAGTACTTC
CASSDVPGQGAYEQYF
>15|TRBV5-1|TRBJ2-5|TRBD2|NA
TGCGCCAGCAGCCCAGCCGGGGACTATCAAGAGACCCAGTACTTC
CASSPAGDYQETQYF
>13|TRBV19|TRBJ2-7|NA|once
TGTGCCAGTAGTATAGAGGGGGACTACGAGCAGTACTTC
CASSIEGDYEQYF
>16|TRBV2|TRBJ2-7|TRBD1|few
TGTGCCAGCAGTCCCCGCCCCGGACAGGGTTCATACGAGCAGTACTTC
CASSPRPGQGSYEQYF
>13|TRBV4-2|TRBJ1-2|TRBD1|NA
TGTGCCAGCAGCCAAGATCGGGACAGTGGCTACACCTTC
CASSQDRDSGYTF
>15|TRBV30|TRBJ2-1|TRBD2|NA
TGTGCCTGTTCTGATCTAGCGGTTACCCACAATGAGCAGTTTTTC
CACSDLAVTHNEQFF
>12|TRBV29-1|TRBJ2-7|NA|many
TGCAGCGTTGAGGGAGGGGGCTACGAGCAGTACTTC
CSVEGGGYEQYF
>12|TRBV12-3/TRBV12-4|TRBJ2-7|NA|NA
TGTGCCAGCAGCCCCGACTCCAACGAGCAGTACTTC
CASSPDSNEQYF
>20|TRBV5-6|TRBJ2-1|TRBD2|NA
TGTGCCAGCAGCTCCCCAGGGACTCCGGGACTAGCGGGATCCTACAATGAGCAGTTCTTC
CASSSPGTPGLAGSYNEQFF
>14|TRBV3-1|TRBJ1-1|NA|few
TGTGCCAGCAGCCAAGTTGGGGGAGGCACTGAAGCTTTCTTT
CASSQVGGGTEAFF
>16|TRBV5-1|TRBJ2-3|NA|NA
TGCGCCAGCAGCTTGGGACCGGGAAGAAGCACAGATACGCAGTATTTT
CASSLGPGRSTDTQYF
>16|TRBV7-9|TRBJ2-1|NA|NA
TGTGCCAGCAGCTTAGCGCGCGGGGTCTCCTACAATGAGCAGTTCTTC
CASSLARGVSYNEQFF
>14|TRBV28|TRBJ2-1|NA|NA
TGTGCCAGCAGTATGGGACGATCGCTGAATGAGCAGTTCTTC
CASSMGRSLNEQFF
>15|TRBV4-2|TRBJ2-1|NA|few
TGTGCCAGCAGCCAAGTTAGTGCCCCTAGAAATGAGCAGTTCTTC
CASSQVSAPRNEQFF
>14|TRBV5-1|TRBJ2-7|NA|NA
TGCGCCAGCAGCTTGGAGTGGGAGGCGGACGAGCAGTACTTC
CASSLEWEADEQYF
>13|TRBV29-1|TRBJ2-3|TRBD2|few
TGCAGCGTTAAGCGGGGGAACACAGATACGCAGTATTTT
CSVKRGNTDTQYF
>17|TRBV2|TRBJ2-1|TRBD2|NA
TGTGCCAGCAGTGCTTTCCGACTAGCCTTCTCCTACAATGAGCAGTTCTTC
CASSAFRLAFSYNEQFF
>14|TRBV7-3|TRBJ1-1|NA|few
TGTGCCAGCAGCAAGGACACGCTAGGGGGTGAAGCTTTCTTT
CASSKDTLGGEAFF
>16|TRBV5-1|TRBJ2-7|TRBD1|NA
TGCGCCAGCAGCTTTAGGGGGACAGGATCCTCCTACGAGCAGTACTTC
CASSFRGTGSSYEQYF
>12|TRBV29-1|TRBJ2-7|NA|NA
TGCAGCGTTGCCCTGGGGGCCTACGAGCAGTACTTC
CSVALGAYEQYF
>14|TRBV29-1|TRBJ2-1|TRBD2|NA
TGCAGCGTCGAGGGACTAGCGGAGTACAATGAGCAGTTCTTC
CSVEGLAEYNEQFF
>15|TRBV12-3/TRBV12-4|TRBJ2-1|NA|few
TGTGCCAGCAGTTCCCCAGAGGACTTACACAATGAGCAGTTCTTC
CASSSPEDLHNEQFF
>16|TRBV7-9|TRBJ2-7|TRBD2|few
TGTGCCAGCAGCCATGGAGCGGGGGGCAATCCCTACGAGCAGTACTTC
CASSHGAGGNPYEQYF
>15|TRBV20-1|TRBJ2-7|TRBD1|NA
TGCAGTGCTAGACTGGGGACAGGGGGTTCGTACGAGCAGTACTTC
CSARLGTGGSYEQYF
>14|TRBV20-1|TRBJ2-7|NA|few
TGCAGTGCTAGAGATGGGGGGAAATCCTACGAGCAGTACTTC
CSARDGGKSYEQYF
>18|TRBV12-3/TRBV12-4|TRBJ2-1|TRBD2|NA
TGTGCCAGCAGTCCGCTCCTGGGACTAGCGGGAACGGACAATGAGCAGTTCTTC
CASSPLLGLAGTDNEQFF
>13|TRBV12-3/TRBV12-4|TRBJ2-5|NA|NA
TGTGCCAGCAGTTTGGGATACAAAGAGACCCAGTACTTC
CASSLGYKETQYF
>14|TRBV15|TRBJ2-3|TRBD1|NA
TGTGCCACCAGTGGGACAGGGGTAACAGATACGCAGTATTTT
CATSGTGVTDTQYF
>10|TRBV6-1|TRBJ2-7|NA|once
TGTGTCAGCATCCAGGACACCCCGTACTTC
CVSIQDTPYF
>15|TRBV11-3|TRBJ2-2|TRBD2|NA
TGTGCCAGCAGCGGGACTAGCGGCAACACCGGGGAGCTGTTTTTT
CASSGTSGNTGELFF
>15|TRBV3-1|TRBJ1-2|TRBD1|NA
TGTGCCAGCAGCCTAACAGGGGGGGGTGCCTATGGCTACACCTTC
CASSLTGGGAYGYTF